A single T cell receptor beta chain is shown here with its context. The antigen is not known. Unique molecular identifiers were incorporated into the prepared TCRbeta library. TCRdb redid the calling of the PCR reads with MiXCR, one entry per CDR3 protein. The data contain about 78,000 distinct CDR3 sequences, 13% to 15% of them singletons. The sample originates from a study of T-cell reconstitution after alpha-beta-depleted transplantation in children. General study results and limits: Expanded graft clones, several hundred of them, were reportedly the source of alpha-beta T cells about two months after transplant. T-cell counts and diversity at one year following transplant were attributed mainly to newly produced T cells.

The V end lost 0 bases, the J end lost 1 base, and 17 bases lay between the germline ends. The CDR3 sequence is 18 residues long. In germline, CDR1 is LGHNA, CDR2 YSLEER. The chain uses TRBV4-3 and TRBJ2-3; a possible D gene is TRBD2 (6 bases). The source is a male patient under 10 years old who had a stem cell transplant for acute lymphoblastic leukemia, so the T cells may come from the graft donor. The sequences come from PBMCs, mostly from graft donor cells, collected 180 days after TCRalphabeta/CD19-depleted stem cell transplant. CDR3 residues: CASSQDTNRGSRTDTQYF. CDR3 coding DNA: TGCGCCAGCAGCCAAGATACGAACCGGGGGTCTCGCACAGATACGCAGTATTTT.